Detailed here is one T cell receptor beta chain. Its antigen is currently not known. This may stem from a read error, because a much larger clone lies one nucleotide away. The immunoSEQ Assay, a bias-controlled multiplex PCR, was used to amplify TCRbeta CDR3 regions from genomic DNA. Under the source paper's analysis protocol: The number of nucleated cells in each sample was estimated from the amplification of reference gene primers within the assay. Sequence reads were collapsed and filtered to measure the absolute abundance of every unique TCRbeta CDR3 rearrangement. For each sample, productive Simpson clonality was calculated as the square root of Simpson's diversity index over productive rearrangements. Imported from immuneACCESS, the table was reduced by TCRdb to in-frame sequences with V and J called. These copies leave out some clones; in studies compared against another copy, an unresolved V gene accounts for under half, and the cause of the remainder is not known. The V and J calls and clone size were taken over from that table, and D and trimming were inferred from the DNA. In this sample the table shows 200,000 to 250,000 clones, roughly 88% of which occur a single time. The top ten clonotypes cover about 1.5% of the sample.

The germline V gene gives CDR1 as MDHEN and CDR2 as SYDVKM. Cut back by 8 bases and 5 bases, the V and J ends lie 6 bases apart. From the cysteine up to the phenylalanine, the CDR3 has a length of 10 residues. Solely the CDR3 DNA is kept, with 30 bases framed from the first base. The data originate from a study of blood T cell repertoires in COVID-19 (dated by TCRdb to 2020 to 2022). Notes on the research overall: Samples covering the acute and convalescent phases of COVID-19 were provided by collaborators in the United States, Italy and Spain. The prospective study material was composed of cDNA or gDNA derived from T cells, B-cell-depleted T cells, or PBMCs. Subjects who had been exposed to COVID-19, were actively infected with it, or had recovered from it provided the deeply sampled blood TCRbeta repertoires that made up the dataset. The repertoires were released in a freely available public database meant as a resource for research on the immune response to SARS-CoV-2. Samples were obtained from the ongoing ImmuneRACE study (first 160 participants) and from approximately 1,200 subjects provided by 6 global collaborators. Sample metadata almost always included a de-identified subject ID, COVID-19 status, age in years and sex. Where HLA class I and class II types were available, the types were taken from metadata supplied by the sample provider, not from assay-based typing.

General findings and caveats noted by the study authors: The amount of clinical and demographic metadata varied by source and participant and was provided uncurated.

Collaborating institutions collected whole blood in K2EDTA tubes following their own protocols. Collaborator samples were shipped for TCRbeta analysis as frozen whole blood, isolated PBMCs, or DNA extracted from either sample type. The clonotype originates from a man aged 18 to 30 with active or convalescent COVID-19. Sequences were obtained from peripheral blood. In this chain, TRBV28 is recombined with TRBJ1-1, with no D gene named confidently. This receptor carries the CDR3 CASHRTEAFF. DNA sequence: TGTGCCAGCCATCGGACTGAAGCTTTCTTT.